This TCR delta chain is drawn from a study of γδ T cells in repeated Plasmodium falciparum infection. Study background: The natural-infection arm compared Malian children under seasonal malaria with matched Australian children.

The CDR3 is 16 residues long. Germline CDR1 and CDR2: TSWWSYY and QGS. Trimming at V came to 3 bases and at J to 2 bases, leaving 7 bases not matched to a gene. Details on this clone: Its antigen is currently unknown. The mismatch at residue 5 between this DNA's translation and the TCRdb protein of a much larger clone likely reflects a read error; the protein shown is translated from the DNA.

Vgamma9/Vdelta2+ and Vdelta2-negative gammadelta T cells were flow-sorted from PBMC for bulk sequencing. TCRdb reanalysed the multiplex PCR reads with CATT. Altogether about 48,000 delta-chain clones are present, roughly 1.6% being singletons, with the ten largest covering about 9.1%. Study-wide results and caveats: In Vdelta2-negative, largely Vdelta1+, gammadelta repertoires, repeated controlled infections appeared to drive clonal selection waves.

Material: gamma-delta T cells from blood. This clonotype was obtained from a pool of human donors (malaria-infected and uninfected, not separated). The chain couples TRDV1 to TRDJ1, with 9 positions matching TRDD3. The CDR3 sequence is CALGDLTGDTTDKLIF. Here the CDR3 DNA reads TGTGCTCTTGGGGACCTTACCGGGGATACGACCGATAAACTCATCTTT.